This entry is about one T cell receptor beta chain. Its cognate antigen is unknown. V lost 3 bases and J lost 8, with 17 bases in between. The CDR3 length is 15 residues. The data were taken from a study of T cells in Graves' hyperthyroidism and ophthalmopathy. Findings of the study overall: Blood shared most expanded thyroid clonotypes above 0.001.

TCR beta CDR3 region amplification was performed from RNA transcripts. When the TCR CDR3 underwent first-round RT-PCR, the HTBI primer set was used. TCRdb reprocessed the multiplex PCR reads with MiXCR, giving one entry per CDR3 protein. The table records roughly 380,000 distinct CDR3 sequences, about a sixth of them present only once. The chain links TRBV12-3 or TRBV12-4 to TRBJ2-1; D may match TRBD1 or TRBD2 (5 bases each). This receptor was taken from a woman aged 40 to 50 with Graves' ophthalmopathy. The sequencing sample was made of blood. The CDR3, as DNA: TGTGCCAGCAGTTTGTGGGTGACAGAGAGGGATGAGCAGTTCTTC. The encoded protein is CASSLWVTERDEQFF.